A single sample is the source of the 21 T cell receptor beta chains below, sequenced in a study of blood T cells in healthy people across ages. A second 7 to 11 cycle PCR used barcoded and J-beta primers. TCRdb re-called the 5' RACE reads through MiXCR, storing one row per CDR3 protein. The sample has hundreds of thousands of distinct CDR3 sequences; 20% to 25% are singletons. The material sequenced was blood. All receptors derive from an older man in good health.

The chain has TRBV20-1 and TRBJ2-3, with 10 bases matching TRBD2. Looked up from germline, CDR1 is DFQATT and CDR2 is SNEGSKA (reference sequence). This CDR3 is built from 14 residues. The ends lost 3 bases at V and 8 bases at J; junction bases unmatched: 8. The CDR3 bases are TGCAGTGCTAGGGCGAGCGGGAGGGCCGGTACGCAGTATTTT. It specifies CSARASGRAGTQYF.

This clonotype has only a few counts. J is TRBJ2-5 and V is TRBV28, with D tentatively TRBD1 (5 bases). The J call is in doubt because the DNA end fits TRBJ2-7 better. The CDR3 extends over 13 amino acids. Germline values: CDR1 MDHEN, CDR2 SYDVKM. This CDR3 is CASSYRRTNEQYF. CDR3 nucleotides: TGTGCCAGCAGCTATCGACGGACAAACGAGCAGTACTTC.

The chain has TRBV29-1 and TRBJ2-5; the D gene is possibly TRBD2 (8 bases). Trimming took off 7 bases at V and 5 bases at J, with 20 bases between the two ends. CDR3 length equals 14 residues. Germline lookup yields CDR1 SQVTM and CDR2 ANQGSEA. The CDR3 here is CSAQGSGLEETQYF. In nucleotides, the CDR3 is TGCAGCGCACAGGGGTCGGGACTAGAGGAGACCCAGTACTTC.

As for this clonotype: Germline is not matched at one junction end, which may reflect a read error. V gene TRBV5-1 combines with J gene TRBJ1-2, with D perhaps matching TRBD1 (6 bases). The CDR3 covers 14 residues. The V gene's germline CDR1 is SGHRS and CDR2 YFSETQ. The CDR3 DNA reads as TGCGCCAGCAGCTCGATGACAGGAAACTATGGCTACGCCTTC. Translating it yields CASSSMTGNYGYAF.

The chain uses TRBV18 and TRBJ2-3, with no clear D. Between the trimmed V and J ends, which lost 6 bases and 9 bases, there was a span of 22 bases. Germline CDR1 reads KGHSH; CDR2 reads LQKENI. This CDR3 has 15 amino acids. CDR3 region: CASSPTRPEKDTQYF. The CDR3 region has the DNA TGTGCCAGCTCGCCCACGAGGCCTGAGAAAGACACGCAGTATTTT.

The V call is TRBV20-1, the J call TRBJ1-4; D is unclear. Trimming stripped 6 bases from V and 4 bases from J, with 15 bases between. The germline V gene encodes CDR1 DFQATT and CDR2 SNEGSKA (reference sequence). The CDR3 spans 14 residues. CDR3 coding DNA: TGCAGTGCCCGGGTAGGAGTAGTTAATGAAAAACTGTTTTTT. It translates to CSARVGVVNEKLFF.

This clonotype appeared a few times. Here the CDR3 reads CASSQGYAGELFF. The CDR3 DNA is TGTGCCAGCAGCCAAGGGTACGCCGGGGAGCTGTTTTTT. The chain joins TRBV14 to TRBJ2-2; D is ambiguous. The CDR3 length is 13 residues. Trimming took 1 base from V and 6 from J, leaving 6 bases between them. The germline CDR1 and CDR2 sequences are SGHDN and FVKESK.

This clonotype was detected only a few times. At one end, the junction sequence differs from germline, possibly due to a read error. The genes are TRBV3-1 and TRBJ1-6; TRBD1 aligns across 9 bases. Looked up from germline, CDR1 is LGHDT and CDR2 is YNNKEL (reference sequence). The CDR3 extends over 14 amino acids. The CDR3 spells CASSIGQGNSPLHF. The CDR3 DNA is TGCGCCAGCAGCATAGGACAGGGGAATTCACCCCTCCACTTT.

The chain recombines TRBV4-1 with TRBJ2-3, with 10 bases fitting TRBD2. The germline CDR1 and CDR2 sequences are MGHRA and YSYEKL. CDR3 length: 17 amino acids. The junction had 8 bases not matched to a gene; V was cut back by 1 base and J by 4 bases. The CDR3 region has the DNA TGCGCCAGCAGCCAAGTGGCTAGCGGGAGTAAGGCAGATACGCAGTATTTT. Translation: CASSQVASGSKADTQYF.

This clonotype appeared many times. The CDR3 is CASSLWPGFGNEQYF. The CDR3 DNA follows: TGCGCCAGCAGCTTGTGGCCGGGGTTCGGGAACGAGCAGTACTTC. This rearrangement joins TRBV5-1 to TRBJ2-7; weak D call: TRBD2 (5 bases). The germline CDR1 and CDR2 sequences are SGHRS and YFSETQ. The V and J ends lost 1 base and 5 bases respectively, with 16 bases between them. This CDR3 region has 15 residues.

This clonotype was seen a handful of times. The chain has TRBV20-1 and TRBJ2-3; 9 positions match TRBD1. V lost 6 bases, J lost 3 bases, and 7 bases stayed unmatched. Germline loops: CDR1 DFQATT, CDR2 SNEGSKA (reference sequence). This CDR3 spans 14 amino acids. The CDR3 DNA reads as TGCAGTGCGAGTCCCGGGACAGGGACAGATACGCAGTATTTT. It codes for CSASPGTGTDTQYF.

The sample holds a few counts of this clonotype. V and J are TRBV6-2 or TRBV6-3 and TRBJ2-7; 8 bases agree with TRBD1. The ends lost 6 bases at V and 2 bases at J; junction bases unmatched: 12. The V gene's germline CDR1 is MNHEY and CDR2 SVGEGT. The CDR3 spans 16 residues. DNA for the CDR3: TGTGCCAGCAGGCGGACTATGACAGGGGCAACCTACGAGCAGTACTTC. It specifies CASRRTMTGATYEQYF.

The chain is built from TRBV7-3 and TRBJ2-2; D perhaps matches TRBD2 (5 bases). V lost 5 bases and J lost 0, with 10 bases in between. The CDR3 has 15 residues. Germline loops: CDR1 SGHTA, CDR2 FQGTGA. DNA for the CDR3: TGTGCCAGCAGCCGGACTGTTGCGAACACCGGGGAGCTGTTTTTT. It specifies CASSRTVANTGELFF.

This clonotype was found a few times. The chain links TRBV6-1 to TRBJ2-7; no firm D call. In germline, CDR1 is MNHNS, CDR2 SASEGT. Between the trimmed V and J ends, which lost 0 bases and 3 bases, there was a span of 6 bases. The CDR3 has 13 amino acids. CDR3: CASSEAFGYEQYF. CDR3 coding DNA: TGTGCCAGCAGTGAAGCGTTCGGCTACGAGCAGTACTTC.

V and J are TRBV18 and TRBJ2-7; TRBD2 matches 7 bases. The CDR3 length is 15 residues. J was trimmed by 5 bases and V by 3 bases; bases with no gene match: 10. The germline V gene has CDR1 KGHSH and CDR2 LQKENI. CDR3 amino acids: CASSPVETSFNEQYF. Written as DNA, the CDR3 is TGTGCCAGCTCACCTGTCGAGACTAGCTTCAACGAGCAGTACTTC. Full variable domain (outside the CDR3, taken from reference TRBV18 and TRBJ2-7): NAGVMQNPRHLVRRRGQEARLRCSPMKGHSHVYWYRQLPEEGLKFMVYLQKENIIDESGMPKERFSAEFPKEGPSILRIQQVVRGDSAAYFCASSPVETSFNEQYFGPGTRLTVT.

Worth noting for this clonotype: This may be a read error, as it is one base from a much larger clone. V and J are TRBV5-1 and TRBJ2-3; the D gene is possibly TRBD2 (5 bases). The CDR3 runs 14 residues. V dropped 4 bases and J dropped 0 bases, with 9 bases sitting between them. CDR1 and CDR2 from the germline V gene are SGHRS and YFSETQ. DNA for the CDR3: TGCGCCAGCAGCAGGGAGAAGAGCACAGATACGCAGTATTTT. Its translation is CASSREKSTDTQYF.

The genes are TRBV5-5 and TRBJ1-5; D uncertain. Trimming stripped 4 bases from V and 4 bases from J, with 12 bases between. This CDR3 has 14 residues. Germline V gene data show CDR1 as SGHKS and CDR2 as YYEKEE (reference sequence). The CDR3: CASSPGSDNQPQHF. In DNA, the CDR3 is TGTGCCAGCAGCCCGGGCAGCGATAATCAGCCCCAGCATTTT.

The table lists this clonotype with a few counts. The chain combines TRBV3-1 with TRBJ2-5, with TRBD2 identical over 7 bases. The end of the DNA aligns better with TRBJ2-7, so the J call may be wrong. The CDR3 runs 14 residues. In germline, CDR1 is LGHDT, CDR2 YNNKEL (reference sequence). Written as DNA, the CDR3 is TGTGCCAGCAGCCAAGAAAAGCGGGAATACGAGCAGTACTTC. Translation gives CASSQEKREYEQYF.

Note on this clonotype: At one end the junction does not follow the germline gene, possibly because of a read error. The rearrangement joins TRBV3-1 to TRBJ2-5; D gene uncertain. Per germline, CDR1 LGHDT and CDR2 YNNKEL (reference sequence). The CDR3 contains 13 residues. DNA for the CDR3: TGCGCCAGCAGCCTGCATGGCGAAGAGACCTCGTACTTC. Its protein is CASSLHGEETSYF.

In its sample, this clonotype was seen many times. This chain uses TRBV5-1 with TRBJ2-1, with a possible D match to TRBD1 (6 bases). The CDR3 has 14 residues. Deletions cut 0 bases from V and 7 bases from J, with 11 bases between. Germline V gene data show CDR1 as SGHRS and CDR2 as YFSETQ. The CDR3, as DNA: TGCGCCAGCAGCTTGGGACAGGCTGGGAATGAGCAGTTCTTC. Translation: CASSLGQAGNEQFF.

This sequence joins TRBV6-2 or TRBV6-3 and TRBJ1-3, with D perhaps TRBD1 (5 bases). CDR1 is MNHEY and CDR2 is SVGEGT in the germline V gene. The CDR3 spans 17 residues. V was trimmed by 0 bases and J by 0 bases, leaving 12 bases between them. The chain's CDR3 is CASSYSPGRDSGNTIYF. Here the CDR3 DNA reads TGTGCCAGCAGTTACTCTCCGGGACGGGACTCTGGAAACACCATATATTTT.